This is a list of T cell receptor beta chains from one sample in a study of spatial heterogeneity in lung cancer. TCRdb reprocessed the 5' RACE reads with MiXCR, giving one entry per CDR3 protein. This table holds fewer than 45,000 distinct CDR3 sequences, 7% to 7.5% found once. The starting material was PBMCs, obtained at surgery. These TCRs come from a female donor with early-stage non-small cell lung cancer. The CDR3 runs from the conserved cysteine through the conserved F or W. A D gene is named only where the DNA matches it firmly. A row's size may be missing; if present it is once, few, many or a size class.

size	V	D	J	DNA	CDR3
few	TRBV4-2	-	TRBJ2-5	TGTGCCAGCAGCCAGGGAGCGAACAAACCACAAGAGACCCAGTACTTC	CASSQGANKPQETQYF
many	TRBV11-2	-	TRBJ2-6	TGTGCCAGCAGCCTTCCCTCTGGGGCCAACGTCCTGACTTTC	CASSLPSGANVLTF
many	TRBV4-3	-	TRBJ1-1	TGCGCCAGCAGCCAAGACAGGAACACTGAAGCTTTCTTT	CASSQDRNTEAFF
many	TRBV6-2/TRBV6-3	TRBD1	TRBJ2-1	TGTGCCAGCAGCCCGGGACAGGGGCGCAATGAGCAGTTCTTC	CASSPGQGRNEQFF
many	TRBV2	TRBD1	TRBJ2-1	TGTGCCACTGGACAGGGGATCTACAATGAGCAGTTCTTC	CATGQGIYNEQFF
-	TRBV7-8	TRBD2	TRBJ2-3	TGTGCCAGCAGCCGGTGGGGACTAGCGGGGGGGATTAGCACAGATACGCAGTATTTT	CASSRWGLAGGISTDTQYF
many	TRBV3-1	-	TRBJ2-5	TGTGCCAGCAGCCAAGATGGAGGACTACCCTCCCAAGAGACCCAGTACTTC	CASSQDGGLPSQETQYF
once	TRBV7-7	TRBD2	TRBJ2-5	TGTGCTAGCAGCTTAGCCCCTAGCGGGGGGGCCCAAGAGACCCAGTACTTC	CASSLAPSGGAQETQYF
many	TRBV7-2	TRBD1	TRBJ1-2	TGTGCCAGCAGCTTAGGGACAGGGGGATACTATGGCTACACCTTC	CASSLGTGGYYGYTF
many	TRBV5-1	-	TRBJ1-2	TGCGCCAGCAGCTTGGATTCAGGACAGACAAACTATGGCTACACCTTC	CASSLDSGQTNYGYTF
few	TRBV5-5	-	TRBJ1-1	TGTGCCAGCAGCCAACCGACCGTGAACACTGAAGCTTTCTTT	CASSQPTVNTEAFF
-	TRBV21-1	-	TRBJ1-6	TGTGCCAGCAGCAAAACGGGACAGGGACTCCTCCACTTT	CASSKTGQGLLHF
medium-sized	TRBV28	-	TRBJ1-1	TGTGCCAGCAGTTATGGACAAGAAGCTTTCTTT	CASSYGQEAFF
many	TRBV5-5	TRBD1	TRBJ1-5	TGTGCCAGCAGCTTACAAACAGGGGATCAGCCCCAGCATTTT	CASSLQTGDQPQHF
many	TRBV9	TRBD2	TRBJ2-5	TGTGCCAGCAGCTTCTCATCTAGCGGGAGGGCCGGGGAGACCCAGTACTTC	CASSFSSSGRAGETQYF
-	TRBV7-8	-	TRBJ1-1	TGTGCCAGCAGCCACCGGGGAAGGACGAACACTGAAGCTTTCTTT	CASSHRGRTNTEAFF
few	TRBV20-1	TRBD1	TRBJ1-2	TGCAGTGCTGGACAGGGGTTATATGGCTACACCTTC	CSAGQGLYGYTF
many	TRBV15	-	TRBJ1-1	TGTGCCACCAGCAGAGACCGGATAGGCACTGAAGCTTTCTTT	CATSRDRIGTEAFF
-	TRBV5-1	TRBD2	TRBJ2-1	TGCGCCAGCAGCCTTAGCGGGGGGGACTACAATGAGCAGTTCTTC	CASSLSGGDYNEQFF
many	TRBV12-3/TRBV12-4	TRBD1	TRBJ1-1	TGTGCCAGCAGTTTAGTCTCGGACAGGGACACTGAAGCTTTCTTT	CASSLVSDRDTEAFF
many	TRBV6-5	-	TRBJ2-7	TGTGCCAGCAGTTACTCGGCGTCGGCAGGGCAGTACTTC	CASSYSASAGQYF
-	TRBV13	TRBD2	TRBJ2-1	TGTGCCAGCAGCTCCGCCGGAGAGCGGGGGACAAACAATGAGCAGTTCTTC	CASSSAGERGTNNEQFF
many	TRBV9	TRBD2	TRBJ2-5	TGTGCCAGCAGCGTAGGGGTAGCGGGGTTACAAGAGACCCAGTACTTC	CASSVGVAGLQETQYF
few	TRBV2	TRBD2	TRBJ2-3	TGTGCCAGCAACGGGCGACTAGCGTCGACAGATACGCAGTATTTT	CASNGRLASTDTQYF
few	TRBV12-3/TRBV12-4	-	TRBJ2-2	TGTGCCAGCAGTCGCCCCCTGGACTCACACGGCACCGGGGAGCTGTTTTTT	CASSRPLDSHGTGELFF
few	TRBV20-1	TRBD1	TRBJ2-5	TGCAGTGCTCGAGGGGATGGACAGGCCCAAGAGACCCAGTACTTC	CSARGDGQAQETQYF
few	TRBV6-1	-	TRBJ2-3	TGTGCCAGCAGTGAGAGCAGCACAGATACGCAGTATTTT	CASSESSTDTQYF
many	TRBV7-9	-	TRBJ2-4	TGTGCCAACCGGATATCCAAAAACATTCAGTACTTC	CANRISKNIQYF
-	TRBV29-1	-	TRBJ2-1	TGCAGCGCGGCATCCTACAATGAGCAGTTCTTC	CSAASYNEQFF
few	TRBV6-6	-	TRBJ1-3	TGTGCCAGCACCCCGGGGAACTCTGGAAACACCATATATTTT	CASTPGNSGNTIYF
many	TRBV6-5	-	TRBJ1-4	TGTGCCAGCAGTGCCCGGGCAGCCTATAATGAAAAACTGTTTTTT	CASSARAAYNEKLFF
few	TRBV20-1	-	TRBJ2-7	TGCAGTGCGGAGGATGGGATAGGCTACGAGCAGTACTTC	CSAEDGIGYEQYF
-	TRBV7-2	TRBD1	TRBJ2-1	TGTGCCAGCAGCAAAGACAGGGGATCGTACAATGAGCAGTTCTTC	CASSKDRGSYNEQFF
-	TRBV10-1	-	TRBJ2-7	TGCGCCAGCAGGACCTACGAGCAGTACTTC	CASRTYEQYF
-	TRBV6-5	-	TRBJ2-7	TGTGCCAGCAGTTCCCCCGGAAGAAGCTACGAGCAGTACTTC	CASSSPGRSYEQYF
many	TRBV15	TRBD1	TRBJ1-5	TGTGCCACCAGCAGGAACCCCGGGCAGGGGGTCAATCAGCCCCAGCATTTT	CATSRNPGQGVNQPQHF
-	TRBV20-1	-	TRBJ1-2	TGCAGTGCTAGACAGGGCCCTAACTATGGCTACACCTTC	CSARQGPNYGYTF
many	TRBV18	TRBD2	TRBJ2-7	TGTGCCAGCTCACCGCGGACTAGCGGGAGCTACGAGCAGTACTTC	CASSPRTSGSYEQYF
many	TRBV28	-	TRBJ1-1	TGTGCCAGCAGTTTTTATGGGCTTACGTCGAGAAACACTGAAGCTTTCTTT	CASSFYGLTSRNTEAFF
-	TRBV7-2	TRBD1	TRBJ2-5	TGTGCCAGCAGCTTAGGGACAGGGAGCCGGACCCAGTACTTC	CASSLGTGSRTQYF
few	TRBV5-4	-	TRBJ2-7	TGTGCCAGCAGCTTTAACCCCGGGGGCCTCTACGAGCAGTACTTC	CASSFNPGGLYEQYF
many	TRBV19	-	TRBJ1-6	TGTGCCAGTAGCCCTGGACAGCCATGGGATTCACCCCTCCACTTT	CASSPGQPWDSPLHF
-	TRBV5-1	-	TRBJ1-1	TGCGCCAGCAGCTTGGGATTTGGGAATCCCACTGAAGCTTTCTTT	CASSLGFGNPTEAFF
many	TRBV4-1	TRBD2	TRBJ2-3	TGCGCCAGCAGCCACGGGACTAGCGGCACAGATACGCAGTATTTT	CASSHGTSGTDTQYF
-	TRBV15	TRBD1	TRBJ2-2	TGTGCCACCAGCCCCCGGACAGGGGTGTCCGGGGAGCTGTTTTTT	CATSPRTGVSGELFF
-	TRBV3-1	TRBD2	TRBJ2-5	TGTGCCAGCAGCCTCCACCCCTTCTCGCGGGGGTACCAAGAGACCCAGTACTTC	CASSLHPFSRGYQETQYF
many	TRBV18	-	TRBJ2-3	TGTGCCAGCTCACCACCCCAGGTTGTGACGGATACGCAGTATTTT	CASSPPQVVTDTQYF
many	TRBV5-1	TRBD2	TRBJ2-5	TGCGCCAGCAGCTTGCCTAGCGGGAGGTGGGAAGAGACCCAGTACTTC	CASSLPSGRWEETQYF
medium-sized	TRBV2	TRBD1	TRBJ2-1	TGTGCCAGCAGAGGGGACAGGGCCTCCTACAATGAGCAGTTCTTC	CASRGDRASYNEQFF
many	TRBV7-8	-	TRBJ2-7	TGTGCCAGCAGCCCACCACTCCGCGGTCGGGGCTACGAGCAGTACTTC	CASSPPLRGRGYEQYF
-	TRBV5-1	-	TRBJ2-2	TGCGCCAGCAGCTCCGGGACCGGGGAGCTGTTTTTT	CASSSGTGELFF